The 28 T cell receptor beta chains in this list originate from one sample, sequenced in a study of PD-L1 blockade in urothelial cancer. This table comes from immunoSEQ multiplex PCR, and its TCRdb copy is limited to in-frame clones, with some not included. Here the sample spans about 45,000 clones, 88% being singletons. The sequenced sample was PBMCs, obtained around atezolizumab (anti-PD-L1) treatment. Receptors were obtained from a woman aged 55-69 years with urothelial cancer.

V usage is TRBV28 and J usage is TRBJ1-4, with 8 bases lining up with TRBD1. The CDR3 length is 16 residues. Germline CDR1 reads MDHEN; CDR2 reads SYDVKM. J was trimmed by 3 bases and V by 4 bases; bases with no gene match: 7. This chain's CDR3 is CASSSPNRGANEKLFF. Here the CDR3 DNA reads TGTGCCAGCAGTTCCCCAAACAGGGGGGCTAATGAAAAACTGTTTTTT.

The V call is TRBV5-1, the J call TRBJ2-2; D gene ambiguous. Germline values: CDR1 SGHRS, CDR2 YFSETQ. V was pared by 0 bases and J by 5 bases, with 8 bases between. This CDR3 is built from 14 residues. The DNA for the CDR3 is TGCGCCAGCAGCTTGGACCAGTTAACCGGGGAGCTGTTTTTT. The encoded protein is CASSLDQLTGELFF.

CDR3 residues: CASSLVAINQPQHF. CDR3 nucleotides: TGTGCCAGCAGCTTGGTTGCTATCAATCAGCCCCAGCATTTT. V usage is TRBV5-5 and J usage is TRBJ1-5; unclear D gene. This CDR3 comprises 14 residues. Trimming pared 0 bases from V and 3 bases from J, leaving 7 bases between. CDR1 and CDR2 (germline): SGHKS, YYEKEE (reference sequence).

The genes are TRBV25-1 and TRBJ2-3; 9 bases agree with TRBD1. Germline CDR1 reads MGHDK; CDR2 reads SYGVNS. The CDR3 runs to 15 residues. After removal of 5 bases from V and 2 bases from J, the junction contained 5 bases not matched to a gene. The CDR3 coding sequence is TGTGCCAGCAGTAACACAGGGGGCTACACAGATACGCAGTATTTT. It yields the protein CASSNTGGYTDTQYF.

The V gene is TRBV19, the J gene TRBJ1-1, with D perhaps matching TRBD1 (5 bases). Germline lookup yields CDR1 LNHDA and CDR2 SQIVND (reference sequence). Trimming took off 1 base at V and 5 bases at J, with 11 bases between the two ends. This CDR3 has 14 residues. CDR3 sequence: CASSIVRGGTEAFF. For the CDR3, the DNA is TGTGCCAGTAGTATAGTCCGGGGGGGGACTGAAGCTTTCTTT.

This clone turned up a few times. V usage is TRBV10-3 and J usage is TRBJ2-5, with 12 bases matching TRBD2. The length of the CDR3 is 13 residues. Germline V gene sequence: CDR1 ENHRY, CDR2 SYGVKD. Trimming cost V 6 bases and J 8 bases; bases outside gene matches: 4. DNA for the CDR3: TGTGCCATCAGAACGACTAGCGGGGGCACCCAGTACTTC. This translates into CAIRTTSGGTQYF.

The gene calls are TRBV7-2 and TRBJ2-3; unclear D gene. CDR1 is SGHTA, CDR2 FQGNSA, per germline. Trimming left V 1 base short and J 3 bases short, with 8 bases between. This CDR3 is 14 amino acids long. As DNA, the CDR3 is TGTGCCAGCAGCTTAGGGTTCAGTACAGATACGCAGTATTTT. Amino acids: CASSLGFSTDTQYF.

The CDR3: CATQGRAGNIQYF. The CDR3 DNA reads as TGTGCCACCCAGGGCAGGGCCGGGAACATTCAGTACTTC. The rearrangement uses TRBV19 and TRBJ2-4; possible D gene TRBD1, 5 bases. The CDR3 is 13 residues long. V gave up 10 bases and J gave up 7 bases, with 17 bases separating them. The germline V gene has CDR1 LNHDA and CDR2 SQIVND (reference sequence).

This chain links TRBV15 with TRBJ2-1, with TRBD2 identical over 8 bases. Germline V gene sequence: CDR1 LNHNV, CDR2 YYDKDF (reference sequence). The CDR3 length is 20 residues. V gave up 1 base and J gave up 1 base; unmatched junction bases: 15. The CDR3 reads CATSRADSGPRGGSYNEQFF. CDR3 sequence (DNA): TGTGCCACCAGCAGAGCAGACTCCGGGCCCCGGGGGGGATCCTACAATGAGCAGTTCTTC.

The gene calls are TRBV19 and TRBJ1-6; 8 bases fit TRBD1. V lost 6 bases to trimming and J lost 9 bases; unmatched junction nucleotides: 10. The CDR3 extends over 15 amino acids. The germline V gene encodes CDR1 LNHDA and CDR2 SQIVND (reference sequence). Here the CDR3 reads CASRLSGTGASPLHF. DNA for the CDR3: TGTGCCAGTAGACTCTCCGGGACAGGTGCTTCACCCCTCCACTTT.

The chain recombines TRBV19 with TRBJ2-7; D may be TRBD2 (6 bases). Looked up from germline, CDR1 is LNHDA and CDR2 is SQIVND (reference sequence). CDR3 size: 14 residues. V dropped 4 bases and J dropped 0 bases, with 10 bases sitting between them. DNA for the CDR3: TGTGCCAGTAGTAACCGGGAGTACTCCTACGAGCAGTACTTC. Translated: CASSNREYSYEQYF.

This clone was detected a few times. In DNA form, the CDR3 reads TGTGCCAGCAGTTACTCGATTGGACAGGGCAAAAATGAGCAGTTCTTC. This sequence encodes CASSYSIGQGKNEQFF. The genes are TRBV6-5 and TRBJ2-1; TRBD1 matches 8 bases. Germline V gene sequence: CDR1 MNHEY, CDR2 SVGAGI. CDR3 length: 16 residues. V gave up 0 bases and J gave up 7 bases; unmatched junction bases: 8.

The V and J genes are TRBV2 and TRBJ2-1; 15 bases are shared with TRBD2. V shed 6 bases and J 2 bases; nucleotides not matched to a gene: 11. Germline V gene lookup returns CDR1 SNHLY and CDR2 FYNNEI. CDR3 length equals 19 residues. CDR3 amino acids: CASRAGLAGGLPPYNEQFF. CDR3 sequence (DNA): TGTGCCAGCAGGGCGGGACTAGCGGGGGGCCTCCCACCCTACAATGAGCAGTTCTTC.

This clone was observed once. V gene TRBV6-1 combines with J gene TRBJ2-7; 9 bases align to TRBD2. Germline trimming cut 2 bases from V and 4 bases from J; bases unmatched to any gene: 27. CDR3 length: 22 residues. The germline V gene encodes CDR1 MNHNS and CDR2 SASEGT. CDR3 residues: CASSELGVRISSIAGVIYEQYF. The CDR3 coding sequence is TGTGCCAGCAGTGAATTGGGGGTGAGAATCTCCTCAATAGCGGGAGTAATTTACGAGCAGTACTTC.

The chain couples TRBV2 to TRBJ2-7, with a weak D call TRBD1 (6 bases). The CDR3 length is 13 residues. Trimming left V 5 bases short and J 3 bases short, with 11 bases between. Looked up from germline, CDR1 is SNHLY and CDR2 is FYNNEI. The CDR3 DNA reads TGTGCCAGCAGTCAGGGGCTGGGCTACGAGCAGTACTTC. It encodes CASSQGLGYEQYF.

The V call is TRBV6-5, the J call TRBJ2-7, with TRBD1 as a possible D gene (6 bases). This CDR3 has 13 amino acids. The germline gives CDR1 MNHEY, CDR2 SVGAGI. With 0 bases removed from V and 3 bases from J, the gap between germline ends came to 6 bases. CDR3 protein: CASSYSTGYEQYF. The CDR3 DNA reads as TGTGCCAGCAGTTACTCGACAGGCTACGAGCAGTACTTC.

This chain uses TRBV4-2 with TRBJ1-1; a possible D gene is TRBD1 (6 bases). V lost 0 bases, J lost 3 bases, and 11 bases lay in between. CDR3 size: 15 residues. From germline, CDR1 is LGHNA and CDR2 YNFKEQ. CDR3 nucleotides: TGTGCCAGCAGCCAAGAACAGGGCCGGGACACTGAAGCTTTCTTT. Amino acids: CASSQEQGRDTEAFF.

DNA of the CDR3: TGTGCCATCAACCTCGGACAAAAGATAGCCAAAAACATTCAGTACTTC. Protein: CAINLGQKIAKNIQYF. The chain has TRBV10-3 and TRBJ2-4; perhaps TRBD1 as D (5 bases). Between the trimmed V and J ends, which lost 7 bases and 0 bases, there was a span of 16 bases. CDR3 length: 16 residues. Germline-derived CDR1 and CDR2 are ENHRY and SYGVKD.

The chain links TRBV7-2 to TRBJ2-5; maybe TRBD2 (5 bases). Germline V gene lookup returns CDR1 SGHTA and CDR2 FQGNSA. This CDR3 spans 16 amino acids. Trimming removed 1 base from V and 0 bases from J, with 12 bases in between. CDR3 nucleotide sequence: TGTGCCAGCAGCTTAGTTGCGCGGAGGTACCAAGAGACCCAGTACTTC. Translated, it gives CASSLVARRYQETQYF.

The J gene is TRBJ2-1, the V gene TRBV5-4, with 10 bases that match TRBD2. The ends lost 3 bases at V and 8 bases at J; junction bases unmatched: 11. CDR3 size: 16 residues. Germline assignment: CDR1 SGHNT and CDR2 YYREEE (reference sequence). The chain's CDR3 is CASSWGPAGGPDEQFF. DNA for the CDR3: TGTGCCAGCAGCTGGGGACCAGCGGGAGGGCCCGATGAGCAGTTCTTC. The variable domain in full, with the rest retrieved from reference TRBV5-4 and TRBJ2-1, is ETGVTQSPTHLIKTRGQQVTLRCSSQSGHNTVSWYQQALGQGPQFIFQYYREEENGRGNFPPRFSGLQFPNYSSELNVNALELDDSALYLCASSWGPAGGPDEQFFGPGTRLTVL.

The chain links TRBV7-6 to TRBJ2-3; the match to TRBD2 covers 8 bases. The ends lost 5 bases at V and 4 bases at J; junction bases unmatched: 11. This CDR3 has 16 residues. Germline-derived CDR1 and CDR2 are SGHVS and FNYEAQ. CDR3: CASSGLGREAPDTQYF. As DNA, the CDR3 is TGTGCCAGCAGCGGGCTGGGGCGGGAGGCACCAGATACGCAGTATTTT. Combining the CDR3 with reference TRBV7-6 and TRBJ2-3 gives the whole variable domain GAGVSQSPRYKVTKRGQDVALRCDPISGHVSLYWYRQALGQGPEFLTYFNYEAQQDKSGLPNDRFSAERPEGSISTLTIQRTEQRDSAMYRCASSGLGREAPDTQYFGPGTRLTVL.

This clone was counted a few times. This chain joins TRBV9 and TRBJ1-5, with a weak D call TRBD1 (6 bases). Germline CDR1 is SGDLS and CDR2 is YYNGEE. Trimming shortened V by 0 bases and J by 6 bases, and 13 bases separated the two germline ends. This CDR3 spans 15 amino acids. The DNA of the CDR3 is TGTGCCAGCAGCGTAGGAGGGGGGGAGGGTCAGCCCCAGCATTTT. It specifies CASSVGGGEGQPQHF.

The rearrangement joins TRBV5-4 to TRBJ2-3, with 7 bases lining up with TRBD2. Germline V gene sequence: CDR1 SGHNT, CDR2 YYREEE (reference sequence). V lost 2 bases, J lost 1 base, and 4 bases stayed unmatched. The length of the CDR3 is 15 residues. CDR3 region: CASSFGGSGTDTQYF. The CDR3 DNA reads TGTGCCAGCAGCTTTGGCGGGAGTGGCACAGATACGCAGTATTTT. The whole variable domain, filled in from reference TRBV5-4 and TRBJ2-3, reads ETGVTQSPTHLIKTRGQQVTLRCSSQSGHNTVSWYQQALGQGPQFIFQYYREEENGRGNFPPRFSGLQFPNYSSELNVNALELDDSALYLCASSFGGSGTDTQYFGPGTRLTVL.

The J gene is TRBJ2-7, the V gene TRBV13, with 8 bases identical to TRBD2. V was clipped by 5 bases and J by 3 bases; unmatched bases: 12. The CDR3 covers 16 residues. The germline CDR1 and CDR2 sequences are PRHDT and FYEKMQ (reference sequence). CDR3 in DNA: TGTGCCAGCAGCCTAAGGGGGGGACTAGGATTCTACGAGCAGTACTTC. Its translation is CASSLRGGLGFYEQYF.

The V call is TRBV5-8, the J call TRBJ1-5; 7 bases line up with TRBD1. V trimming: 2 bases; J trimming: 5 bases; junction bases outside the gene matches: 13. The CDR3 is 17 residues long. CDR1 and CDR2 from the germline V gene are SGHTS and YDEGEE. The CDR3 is CASSFKLTGASDQPQHF. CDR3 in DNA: TGTGCCAGCAGCTTTAAACTCACAGGGGCTTCGGATCAGCCCCAGCATTTT.

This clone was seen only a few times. CDR3 region: CASSYAAGQGSDTQYF. The DNA of the CDR3 is TGTGCCAGCAGTTACGCGGCGGGGCAGGGTTCAGATACGCAGTATTTT. The rearrangement uses TRBV6-5 and TRBJ2-3, with D perhaps matching TRBD2 (6 bases). V dropped 2 bases and J dropped 4 bases, with 16 bases sitting between them. The CDR3 length is 16 residues. Germline values: CDR1 MNHEY, CDR2 SVGAGI.

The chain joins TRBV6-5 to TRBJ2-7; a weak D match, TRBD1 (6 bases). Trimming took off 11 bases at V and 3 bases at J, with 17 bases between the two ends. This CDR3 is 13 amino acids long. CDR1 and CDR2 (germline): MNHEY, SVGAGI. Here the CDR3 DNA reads TGTGCCGCTGGTAGGACAGCTGGCTACGAGCAGTACTTC. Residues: CAAGRTAGYEQYF.

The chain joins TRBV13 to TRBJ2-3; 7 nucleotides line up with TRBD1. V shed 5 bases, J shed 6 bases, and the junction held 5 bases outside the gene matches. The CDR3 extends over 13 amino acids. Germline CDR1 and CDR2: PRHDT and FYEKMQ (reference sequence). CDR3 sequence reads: CASSLTQGDTQYF. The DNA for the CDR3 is TGTGCCAGCAGCCTTACACAGGGGGATACGCAGTATTTT.